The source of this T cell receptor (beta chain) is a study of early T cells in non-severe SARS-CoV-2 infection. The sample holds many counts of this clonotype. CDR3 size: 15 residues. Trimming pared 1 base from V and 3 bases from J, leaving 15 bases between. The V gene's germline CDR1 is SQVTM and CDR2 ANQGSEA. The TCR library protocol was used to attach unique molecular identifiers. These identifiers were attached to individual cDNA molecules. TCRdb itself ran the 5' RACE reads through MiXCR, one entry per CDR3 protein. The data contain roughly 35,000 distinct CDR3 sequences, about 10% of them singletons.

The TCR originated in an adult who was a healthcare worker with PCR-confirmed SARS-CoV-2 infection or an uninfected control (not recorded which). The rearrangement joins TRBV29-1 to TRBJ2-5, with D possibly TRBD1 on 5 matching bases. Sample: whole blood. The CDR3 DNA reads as TGCAGCGTTGAAGTTTGGGGCCCCGATAAAGAGACCCAGTACTTC. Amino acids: CSVEVWGPDKETQYF.